Below are 15 T cell receptor beta chains sequenced from a single sample in a study of regulatory T cells. Whole-study findings and limits: Hydrophobic residues at CDR3 positions 6 and 7 were enriched in conventional CD4+ T cells of CD3G-deficient patients.

These receptors' targets are unknown. Primers: 52 TRBV forward and 13 TRBJ reverse. Profiling relied on immunoSEQ multiplex PCR, and the TCRdb table lists in-frame clones only, not all of them. The table lists about 23,000 clones, about 88% of them singletons. Sample: conventional CD4+ T cells sorted from blood. The origin of the receptors is a child aged 5 to 17 with CD3G deficiency.

The chain employs TRBV19 and TRBJ2-1; perhaps TRBD2 as D (5 bases). V was cut by 3 bases and J by 6 bases, with 15 bases left in between. The CDR3 has 15 residues. Per germline, CDR1 LNHDA and CDR2 SQIVND (reference sequence). CDR3 bases: TGTGCCAGTAGTATGCGGTCCGGCCGGGGCAATGAGCAGTTCTTC. Its translation is CASSMRSGRGNEQFF.

The rearrangement links TRBV20-1 to TRBJ2-3, with D uncertain. The ends were cut back, 5 bases at V and 7 bases at J, with 10 bases in the middle. Germline V gene sequence: CDR1 DFQATT, CDR2 SNEGSKA (reference sequence). The length of the CDR3 is 11 residues. CDR3: CSALADYTQYF. The DNA for the CDR3 is TGCAGTGCTCTGGCGGATTATACGCAGTATTTT.

The V and J genes are TRBV27 and TRBJ2-4; tentative D call: TRBD1 (6 bases). Trimming stripped 5 bases from V and 8 bases from J, with 19 bases between. Germline V lookup: CDR1 MNHEY, CDR2 SMNVEV (reference sequence). CDR3 length: 15 residues. The CDR3 nucleotides read TGTGCCAGCAGTAGGAAACAGGGTGAGGGGTACATTCAGTACTTC. Translation gives CASSRKQGEGYIQYF.

The V gene is TRBV27, the J gene TRBJ2-1; 11 nucleotides line up with TRBD2. V shed 3 bases and J 8 bases; nucleotides not matched to a gene: 6. In germline, CDR1 is MNHEY, CDR2 SMNVEV (reference sequence). The CDR3 covers 15 residues. The CDR3 coding sequence is TGTGCCAGCAGTTTGCTAACTAGCGGGAGTTATGAGCAGTTCTTC. This encodes CASSLLTSGSYEQFF.

The genes are TRBV28 and TRBJ1-1; 10 positions agree with TRBD1. This CDR3 has 17 residues. The junction had 8 bases not matched to a gene; V was cut back by 4 bases and J by 0 bases. The germline V gene encodes CDR1 MDHEN and CDR2 SYDVKM. In DNA form, the CDR3 reads TGTGCCAGCAGTTCACGACAGGGGGCTGTGATGAACACTGAAGCTTTCTTT. Translated, it gives CASSSRQGAVMNTEAFF.

The gene calls are TRBV6-1 and TRBJ2-1; possible D gene TRBD1, 6 bases. The V gene lost 4 bases and the J gene lost 10 bases, with 8 bases spanning the gap. Per germline, CDR1 MNHNS and CDR2 SASEGT. The CDR3 is made up of 11 amino acids. Here the CDR3 reads CASSGDTEQFF. CDR3 sequence (DNA): TGTGCCAGCAGTGGGGACACGGAGCAGTTCTTC.

The CDR3 region has the DNA TGCAGTGCTCCGGGTGGGCACGAGCAGTACTTC. As protein: CSAPGGHEQYF. The V and J genes are TRBV20-1 and TRBJ2-7; D remains ambiguous. V was clipped by 5 bases and J by 5 bases, with 10 bases between them. In germline, CDR1 is DFQATT, CDR2 SNEGSKA (reference sequence). The CDR3 sequence is 11 residues long.

This chain joins TRBV5-5 and TRBJ2-3, with 8 bases that match TRBD1. Germline V gene lookup returns CDR1 SGHKS and CDR2 YYEKEE (reference sequence). Trimming removed 4 bases from V and 3 bases from J; junction bases left unmatched: 4. The CDR3 extends over 14 amino acids. The CDR3 region is CASSTGGHTDTQYF. The CDR3 region has the DNA TGTGCCAGCAGCACAGGGGGGCATACAGATACGCAGTATTTT.

The V and J genes are TRBV19 and TRBJ1-2; tentatively, D is TRBD1 (6 bases). V gave up 4 bases and J gave up 2 bases, with 8 bases separating them. Germline values: CDR1 LNHDA, CDR2 SQIVND (reference sequence). The CDR3 sequence is 13 residues long. The CDR3 coding sequence is TGTGCCAGTAGTACTGGACAGAACTATGGCTACACCTTC. Translated: CASSTGQNYGYTF.

The chain uses TRBV28 and TRBJ2-3; D is perhaps TRBD1 (5 bases). Germline V gene data show CDR1 as MDHEN and CDR2 as SYDVKM. The CDR3 covers 13 residues. V was trimmed by 5 bases and J by 4 bases, leaving 10 bases between them. The DNA of the CDR3 is TGTGCCAGCAGTAGGCAGGGCCCAGATACGCAGTATTTT. Its translation is CASSRQGPDTQYF.

CDR3 region: CASSGLSSGRAGEQFF. In nucleotides, the CDR3 is TGTGCCAGCAGTGGACTTTCTAGCGGGAGGGCCGGGGAGCAGTTCTTC. This sequence joins TRBV6-1 and TRBJ2-1, with TRBD2 identical over 12 bases. Trimming removed 4 bases from V and 10 bases from J; junction bases left unmatched: 11. The CDR3 spans 16 residues. Germline lookup yields CDR1 MNHNS and CDR2 SASEGT.

This clone has a single count. The chain links TRBV5-1 to TRBJ2-5; tentatively, D is TRBD1 (7 bases). V dropped 0 bases and J dropped 1 base, with 19 bases sitting between them. Looked up from germline, CDR1 is SGHRS and CDR2 is YFSETQ. This CDR3 has 18 amino acids. CDR3 sequence (DNA): TGCGCCAGCAGCTTGGCGGCAGGGGGAGCGCGGGGCCAAGAGACCCAGTACTTC. Protein product: CASSLAAGGARGQETQYF.

J is TRBJ1-2 and V is TRBV7-9, with 7 bases lining up with TRBD1. CDR1 SEHNR and CDR2 FQNEAQ come from the germline V gene (reference sequence). V lost 5 bases to trimming and J lost 4 bases; unmatched junction nucleotides: 10. The CDR3 is 15 residues long. CDR3 protein: CASSRAGTDRYGYTF. The CDR3 DNA reads as TGTGCCAGCAGCAGAGCGGGGACAGACCGCTATGGCTACACCTTC.

V and J are TRBV27 and TRBJ2-3, with D tentatively TRBD2 (6 bases). The germline gives CDR1 MNHEY, CDR2 SMNVEV (reference sequence). This CDR3 contains 18 residues. Trimming removed 0 bases at V and 4 bases at J, with 20 bases between. The CDR3 protein is CASSLSAPGRDAPDTQYF. The CDR3 DNA reads as TGTGCCAGCAGTTTATCTGCCCCTGGGCGGGATGCCCCAGATACGCAGTATTTT.

V gene TRBV28 combines with J gene TRBJ1-2; 8 bases match TRBD1. CDR1 and CDR2 from the germline V gene are MDHEN and SYDVKM. Trimming at V came to 5 bases and at J to 7 bases, leaving 12 bases not matched to a gene. CDR3 size: 15 residues. CDR3 region: CASSKRLTQGAGYTF. In DNA form, the CDR3 reads TGTGCCAGCAGTAAACGCCTCACTCAGGGGGCTGGCTACACCTTC.